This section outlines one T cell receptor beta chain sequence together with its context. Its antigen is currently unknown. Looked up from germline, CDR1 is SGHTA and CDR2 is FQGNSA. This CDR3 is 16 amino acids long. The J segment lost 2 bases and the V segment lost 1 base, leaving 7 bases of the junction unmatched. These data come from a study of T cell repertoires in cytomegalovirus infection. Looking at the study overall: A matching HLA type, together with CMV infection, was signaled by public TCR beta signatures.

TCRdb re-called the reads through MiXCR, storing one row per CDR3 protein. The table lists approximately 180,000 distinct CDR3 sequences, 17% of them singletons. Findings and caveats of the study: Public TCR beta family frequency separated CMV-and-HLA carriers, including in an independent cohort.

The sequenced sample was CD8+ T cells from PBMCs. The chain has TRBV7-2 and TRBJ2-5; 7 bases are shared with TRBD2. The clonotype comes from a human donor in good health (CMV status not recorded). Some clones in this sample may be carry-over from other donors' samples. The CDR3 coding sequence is TGTGCCAGCAGCTTAGGGGCGGGAGACACGCAAGAGACCCAGTACTTC. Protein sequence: CASSLGAGDTQETQYF.